The T cell receptor beta chain under discussion was sequenced for a study of T cell responses to AZD1222 COVID-19 vaccine. Findings and limits, study-wide: Breadth and depth of Spike-specific TCRs rose after two AZD1222 doses. Donors were mostly white British, more females; clonal diversity possibly underestimated. In all cases, repertoires were sampled only after the peak T cell response. Only six or seven AZD1222 recipients tested seropositive at baseline.

TCRdb keeps only in-frame clones here, not all; method: immunoSEQ multiplex PCR. The sample yields about 130,000 clones, around 90% seen once. This clone was detected a few times. Its antigen remains unknown. Germline assignment: CDR1 ENHRY and CDR2 SYGVKD. CDR3 length equals 15 residues. V was pared by 10 bases and J by 0 bases, with 8 bases of the junction left unmatched. The gene calls are TRBV10-3 and TRBJ1-2; TRBD1 matches at 10 bases. This sequence was found in an adult who received the AZD1222 COVID-19 vaccine. Sample: peripheral blood, taken 28 days after the second AZD1222 dose. The CDR3 nucleotides read TGTGCCACCCGGGACAGGGGATTAGCTAACTATGGCTACACCTTC. Protein product: CATRDRGLANYGYTF.